The 15 T cell receptor beta chains presented below share a single source sample, sequenced in a study of T cells in tuberculosis. The method was immunoSEQ multiplex PCR; TCRdb's version includes in-frame clones alone and lacks a portion of them. The table lists roughly 35,000 clones, approximately 94% of them singletons. The sequenced sample was PBMCs. The receptors stem from a donor aged 5 to 30 with latent tuberculosis or without tuberculosis infection. Some clones in this sample may be carry-over from other donors' samples.

This clone was recorded once. The V and J genes are TRBV29-1 and TRBJ2-3; 7 bases line up with TRBD2. V lost 3 bases and J lost 1; bases outside the gene matches: 7. The CDR3 has 15 amino acids. The germline gives CDR1 SQVTM, CDR2 ANQGSEA. The CDR3 region has the DNA TGCAGCGTTGATATCGGGGGAGGGGGCACAGATACGCAGTATTTT. Translating gives CSVDIGGGGTDTQYF.

This chain links TRBV6-5 with TRBJ1-5; D is unclear. Trimming cost V 5 bases and J 7 bases, with 12 bases left between them. Looked up from germline, CDR1 is MNHEY and CDR2 is SVGAGI. This CDR3 has 13 amino acids. CDR3 DNA: TGTGCCAGCAGTCCTAGTCCCACCCAGCCCCAGCATTTT. Encoded protein: CASSPSPTQPQHF.

The rearrangement uses TRBV6-4 and TRBJ2-6, with TRBD1 matching over 8 bases. Per germline, CDR1 MRHNA and CDR2 SNTAGT. V trimming: 8 bases; J trimming: 0 bases; junction bases outside the gene matches: 15. The CDR3 is made up of 19 amino acids. The CDR3 DNA sequence: TGTGCCAGCTCCCCCCGGGGACAGGAGAGGAGCTCTGGGGCCAACGTCCTGACTTTC. Its translation is CASSPRGQERSSGANVLTF.

This chain links TRBV7-6 with TRBJ2-1; 7 bases are a match to TRBD1. V was pared by 2 bases and J by 14 bases, with 6 bases of the junction left unmatched. The CDR3 is 12 amino acids. In germline, CDR1 is SGHVS, CDR2 FNYEAQ. CDR3 residues: CASSLKTGPKFF. For the CDR3, the DNA is TGTGCCAGCAGCTTAAAGACAGGGCCCAAGTTCTTC.

The chain combines TRBV4-3 with TRBJ1-2; 8 bases align to TRBD1. The germline CDR1 and CDR2 sequences are LGHNA and YSLEER. V gave up 4 bases and J gave up 4 bases; unmatched junction bases: 8. The length of the CDR3 is 15 residues. The CDR3 here is CASSRDRGVPYGYTF. CDR3 nucleotides: TGCGCCAGCAGCCGAGACAGGGGCGTTCCCTATGGCTACACCTTC.

The rearrangement uses TRBV2 and TRBJ2-3; TRBD1 aligns across 12 bases. The CDR3 extends over 15 amino acids. Germline-derived CDR1 and CDR2 are SNHLY and FYNNEI. The J segment lost 6 bases and the V segment lost 1 base, leaving 2 bases of the junction unmatched. The CDR3 reads CASSEGGQGADTQYF. In DNA, the CDR3 is TGTGCCAGCAGTGAAGGGGGACAGGGGGCGGATACGCAGTATTTT.

V usage is TRBV4-1 and J usage is TRBJ2-7, with 12 bases matching TRBD1. The V segment lost 3 bases and the J segment 4 bases; nucleotides outside the gene matches: 4. CDR1 is MGHRA and CDR2 is YSYEKL in the germline V gene. This CDR3 contains 15 residues. This chain's CDR3 is CASSQGQGASYEQYF. The CDR3 nucleotides read TGCGCCAGCAGCCAGGGACAGGGGGCAAGTTACGAGCAGTACTTC.

The rearrangement joins TRBV11-2 to TRBJ2-1, with no clear D. CDR1 is SGHAT, CDR2 FQNNGV, per germline. The CDR3 spans 12 residues. Trimming took 3 bases from V and 7 from J, leaving 7 bases between them. CDR3 in DNA: TGTGCCAGCAGCTTCCCCCCTAATGAGCAGTTCTTC. This translates into CASSFPPNEQFF.

The genes are TRBV19 and TRBJ2-2, with D possibly TRBD1 on 5 matching bases. Trimming shortened V by 3 bases and J by 6 bases, and 11 bases separated the two germline ends. The CDR3 runs to 14 residues. Germline lookup yields CDR1 LNHDA and CDR2 SQIVND (reference sequence). As DNA, the CDR3 is TGTGCCAGTAGTATTAGTCAGGGTTCCGGGGAGCTGTTTTTT. Its translation: CASSISQGSGELFF.

This clone has more than one count but fewer than ten. For the CDR3, the DNA is TGTGCCAGCTCAGCAAAGGGGGACAGCGAGAACACTGAAGCTTTCTTT. This sequence encodes CASSAKGDSENTEAFF. The rearrangement joins TRBV18 to TRBJ1-1; 7 bases are a match to TRBD1. This CDR3 region has 16 residues. Germline CDR1 and CDR2: KGHSH and LQKENI. Losses at the gene ends were 5 bases for V and 1 base for J; bases not matched to a gene: 10.

The chain combines TRBV29-1 with TRBJ2-3; 7 nucleotides align to TRBD1. V was pared by 3 bases and J by 0 bases, with 3 bases of the junction left unmatched. CDR3 length equals 14 residues. Per germline, CDR1 SQVTM and CDR2 ANQGSEA. CDR3 protein: CSVEDRSSTDTQYF. For the CDR3, the DNA is TGCAGCGTTGAGGACAGGTCGAGCACAGATACGCAGTATTTT.

This clone was seen just once. The genes are TRBV7-9 and TRBJ2-4; D not resolved. The V gene lost 4 bases and the J gene lost 0 bases, with 13 bases spanning the gap. Germline V gene sequence: CDR1 SEHNR, CDR2 FQNEAQ (reference sequence). The CDR3 spans 16 residues. The CDR3 region is CASSSDNQIAKNIQYF. The CDR3 DNA follows: TGTGCCAGCAGCTCCGACAATCAGATAGCCAAAAACATTCAGTACTTC. Complete variable domain (other parts from reference TRBV7-9 and TRBJ2-4): DTGVSQNPRHKITKRGQNVTFRCDPISEHNRLYWYRQTLGQGPEFLTYFQNEAQLEKSRLLSDRFSAERPKGSFSTLEIQRTEQGDSAMYLCASSSDNQIAKNIQYFGAGTRLSVL.

The chain employs TRBV18 and TRBJ1-2; 8 nucleotides match TRBD1. This CDR3 comprises 15 residues. Germline V lookup: CDR1 KGHSH, CDR2 LQKENI. J was trimmed by 6 bases and V by 3 bases; bases with no gene match: 9. The CDR3 spells CASSPSYETGDGYTF. CDR3 sequence (DNA): TGTGCCAGCTCACCCTCCTATGAGACAGGGGATGGCTACACCTTC.

This clone has only one observation. The V gene is TRBV5-1, the J gene TRBJ1-1; TRBD1 aligns across 7 bases. Germline-derived CDR1 and CDR2 are SGHRS and YFSETQ. Germline trimming cut 2 bases from V and 4 bases from J; bases unmatched to any gene: 11. The CDR3 has 16 residues. CDR3 sequence: CASSFSTGDLFTEAFF. In nucleotides, the CDR3 is TGCGCCAGCAGCTTCTCCACAGGGGATTTGTTCACTGAAGCTTTCTTT.

V usage is TRBV30 and J usage is TRBJ1-2; maybe TRBD1 (6 bases). V lost 3 bases to trimming and J lost 4 bases, with 15 bases between them. Germline CDR1 and CDR2: GTSNPN and SVGIG (reference sequence). The CDR3 is made up of 14 amino acids. CDR3 amino acids: CAWSPQGDAYGYTF. The DNA of the CDR3 is TGTGCCTGGAGCCCACAGGGAGACGCCTATGGCTACACCTTC.